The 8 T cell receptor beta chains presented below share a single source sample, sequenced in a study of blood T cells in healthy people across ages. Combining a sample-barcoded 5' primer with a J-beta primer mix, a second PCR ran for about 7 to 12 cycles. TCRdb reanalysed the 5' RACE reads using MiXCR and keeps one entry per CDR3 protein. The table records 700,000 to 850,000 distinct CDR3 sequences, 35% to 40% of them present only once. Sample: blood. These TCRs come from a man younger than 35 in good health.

The CDR3, as DNA: TGCGCCAGCAGCTTGGGAGATCCCTTGGCCACAGATACGCAGTATTTT. Its translation is CASSLGDPLATDTQYF. The chain uses TRBV5-1 and TRBJ2-3; D not resolved. The CDR3 covers 16 residues. The V and J ends lost 0 bases and 2 bases respectively, with 13 bases between them. The V gene's germline CDR1 is SGHRS and CDR2 YFSETQ.

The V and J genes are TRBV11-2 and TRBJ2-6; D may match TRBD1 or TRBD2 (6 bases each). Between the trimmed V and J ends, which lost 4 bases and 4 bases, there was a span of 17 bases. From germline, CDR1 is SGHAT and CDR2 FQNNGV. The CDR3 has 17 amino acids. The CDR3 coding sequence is TGTGCCAGCAGCTCCCTCCGGACGGGGGCCGGGGCCAACGTCCTGACTTTC. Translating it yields CASSSLRTGAGANVLTF.

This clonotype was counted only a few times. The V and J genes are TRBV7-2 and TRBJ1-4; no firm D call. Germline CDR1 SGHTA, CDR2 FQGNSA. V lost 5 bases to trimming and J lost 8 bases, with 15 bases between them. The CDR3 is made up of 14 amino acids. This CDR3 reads CASSTTRRVEKLFF. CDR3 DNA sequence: TGTGCCAGCAGCACCACGCGGCGGGTCGAAAAACTGTTTTTT. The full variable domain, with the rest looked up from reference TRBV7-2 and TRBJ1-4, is GAGVSQSPSNKVTEKGKDVELRCDPISGHTALYWYRQSLGQGLEFLIYFQGNSAPDKSGLPSDRFSAERTGGSVSTLTIQRTQQEDSAVYLCASSTTRRVEKLFFGSGTQLSVL.

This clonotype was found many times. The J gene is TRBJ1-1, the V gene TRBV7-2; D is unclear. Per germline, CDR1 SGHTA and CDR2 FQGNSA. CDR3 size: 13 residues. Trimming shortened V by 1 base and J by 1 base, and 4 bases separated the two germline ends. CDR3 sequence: CASSLDPNTEAFF. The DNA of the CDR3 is TGTGCCAGCAGCTTAGACCCGAACACTGAAGCTTTCTTT.

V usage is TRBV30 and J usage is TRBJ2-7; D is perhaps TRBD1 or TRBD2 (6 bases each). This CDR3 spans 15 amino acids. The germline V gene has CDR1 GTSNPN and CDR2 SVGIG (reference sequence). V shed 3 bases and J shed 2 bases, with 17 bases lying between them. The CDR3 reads CAWSRGPGEAYEQYF. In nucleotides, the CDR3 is TGTGCCTGGAGCCGCGGACCAGGGGAGGCCTACGAGCAGTACTTC.

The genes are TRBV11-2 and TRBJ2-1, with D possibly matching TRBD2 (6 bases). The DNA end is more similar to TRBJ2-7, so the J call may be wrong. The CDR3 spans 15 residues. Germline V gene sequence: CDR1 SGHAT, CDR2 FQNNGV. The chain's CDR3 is CASSPLASSYNEQYF. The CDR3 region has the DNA TGTGCCAGCAGCCCCCTAGCGAGCTCCTACAATGAGCAGTACTTC.

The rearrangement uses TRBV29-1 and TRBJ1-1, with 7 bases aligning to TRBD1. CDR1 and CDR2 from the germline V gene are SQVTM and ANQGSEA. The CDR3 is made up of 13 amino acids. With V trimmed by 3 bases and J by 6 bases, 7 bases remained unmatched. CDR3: CSVEGGGTAEAFF. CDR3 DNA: TGCAGCGTTGAGGGAGGGGGCACGGCTGAAGCTTTCTTT.

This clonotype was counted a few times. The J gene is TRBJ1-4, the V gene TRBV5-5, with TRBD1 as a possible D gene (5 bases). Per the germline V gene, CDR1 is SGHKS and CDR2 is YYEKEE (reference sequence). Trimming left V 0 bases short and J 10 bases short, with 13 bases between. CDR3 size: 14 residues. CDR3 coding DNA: TGTGCCAGCAGCTTGGGGAGGACTCAGGGAAAACTGTTTTTT. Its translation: CASSLGRTQGKLFF.